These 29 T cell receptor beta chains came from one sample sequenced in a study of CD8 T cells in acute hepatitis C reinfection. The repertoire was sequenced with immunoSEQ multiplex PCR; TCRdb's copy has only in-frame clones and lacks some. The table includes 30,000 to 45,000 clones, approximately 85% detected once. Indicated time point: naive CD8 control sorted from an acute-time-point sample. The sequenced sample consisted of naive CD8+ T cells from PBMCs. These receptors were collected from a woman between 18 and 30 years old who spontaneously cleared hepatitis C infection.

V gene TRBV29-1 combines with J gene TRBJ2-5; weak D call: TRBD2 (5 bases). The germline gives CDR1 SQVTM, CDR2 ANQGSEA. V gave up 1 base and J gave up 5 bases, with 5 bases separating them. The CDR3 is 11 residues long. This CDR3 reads CSVEGEETQYF. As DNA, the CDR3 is TGCAGCGTTGAAGGGGAGGAGACCCAGTACTTC. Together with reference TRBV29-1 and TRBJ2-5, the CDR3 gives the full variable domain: SAVISQKPSRDICQRGTSLTIQCQVDSQVTMMFWYRQQPGQSLTLIATANQGSEATYESGFVIDKFPISRPNLTFSTLTVSNMSPEDSSIYLCSVEGEETQYFGPGTRLLVL.

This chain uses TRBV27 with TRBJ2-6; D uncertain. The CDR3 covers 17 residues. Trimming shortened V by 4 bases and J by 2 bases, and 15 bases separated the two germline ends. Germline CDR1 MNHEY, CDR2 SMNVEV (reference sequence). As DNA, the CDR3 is TGTGCCAGCAGTTCCATCACCAGAGGCGCTGGGGCCAACGTCCTGACTTTC. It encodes CASSSITRGAGANVLTF.

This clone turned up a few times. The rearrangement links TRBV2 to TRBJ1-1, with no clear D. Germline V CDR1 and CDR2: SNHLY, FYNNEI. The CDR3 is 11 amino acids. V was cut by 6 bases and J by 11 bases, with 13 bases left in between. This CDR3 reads CASRGQPGAFF. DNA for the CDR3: TGTGCCAGCAGAGGGCAGCCGGGGGCTTTCTTT.

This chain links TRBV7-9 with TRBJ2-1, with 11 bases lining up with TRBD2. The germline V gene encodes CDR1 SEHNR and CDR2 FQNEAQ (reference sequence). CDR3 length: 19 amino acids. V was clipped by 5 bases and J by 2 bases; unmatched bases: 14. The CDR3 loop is CASSPRLAGGKFPYNEQFF. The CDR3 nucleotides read TGTGCCAGCAGCCCCCGTCTAGCGGGAGGAAAGTTCCCCTACAATGAGCAGTTCTTC.

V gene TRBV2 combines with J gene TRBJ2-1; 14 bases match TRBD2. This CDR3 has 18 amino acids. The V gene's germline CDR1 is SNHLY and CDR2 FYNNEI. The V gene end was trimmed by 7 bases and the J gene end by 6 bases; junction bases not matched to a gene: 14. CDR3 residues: CASIGTSGSTRAGNEQFF. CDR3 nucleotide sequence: TGTGCCAGCATTGGGACTAGCGGGAGTACCCGGGCGGGCAATGAGCAGTTCTTC.

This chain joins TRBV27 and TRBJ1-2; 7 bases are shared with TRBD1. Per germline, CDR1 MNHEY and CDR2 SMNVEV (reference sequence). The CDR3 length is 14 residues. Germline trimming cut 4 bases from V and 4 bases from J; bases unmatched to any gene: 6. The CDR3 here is CASSSLGQTYGYTF. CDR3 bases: TGTGCCAGCAGTTCTCTGGGACAGACCTATGGCTACACCTTC.

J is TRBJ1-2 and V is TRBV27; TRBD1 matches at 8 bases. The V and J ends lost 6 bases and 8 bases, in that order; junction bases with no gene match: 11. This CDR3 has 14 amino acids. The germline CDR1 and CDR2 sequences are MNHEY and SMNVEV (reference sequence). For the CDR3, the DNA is TGTGCCAGCAGACCCGGGACAGGTGGTTGGGGCTACACCTTC. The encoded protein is CASRPGTGGWGYTF.

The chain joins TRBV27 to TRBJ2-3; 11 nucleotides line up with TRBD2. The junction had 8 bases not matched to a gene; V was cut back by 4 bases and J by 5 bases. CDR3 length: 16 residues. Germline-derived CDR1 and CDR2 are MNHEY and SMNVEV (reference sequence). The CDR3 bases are TGTGCCAGCAGTTCCTTACTAGCGGGAGTTGAAGATACGCAGTATTTT. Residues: CASSSLLAGVEDTQYF.

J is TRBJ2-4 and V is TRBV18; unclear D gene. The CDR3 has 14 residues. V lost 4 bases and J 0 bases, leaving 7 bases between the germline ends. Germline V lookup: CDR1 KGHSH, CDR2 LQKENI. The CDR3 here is CASSLLLAKNIQYF. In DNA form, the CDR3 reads TGTGCCAGCTCACTTCTACTAGCCAAAAACATTCAGTACTTC. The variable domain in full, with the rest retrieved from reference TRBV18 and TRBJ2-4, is NAGVMQNPRHLVRRRGQEARLRCSPMKGHSHVYWYRQLPEEGLKFMVYLQKENIIDESGMPKERFSAEFPKEGPSILRIQQVVRGDSAAYFCASSLLLAKNIQYFGAGTRLSVL.

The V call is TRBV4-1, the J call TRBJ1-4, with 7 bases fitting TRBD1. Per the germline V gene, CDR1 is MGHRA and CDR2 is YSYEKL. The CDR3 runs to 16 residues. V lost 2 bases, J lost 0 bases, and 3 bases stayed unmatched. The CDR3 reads CASSQPGQATNEKLFF. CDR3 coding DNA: TGCGCCAGCAGCCAACCAGGACAGGCAACTAATGAAAAACTGTTTTTT.

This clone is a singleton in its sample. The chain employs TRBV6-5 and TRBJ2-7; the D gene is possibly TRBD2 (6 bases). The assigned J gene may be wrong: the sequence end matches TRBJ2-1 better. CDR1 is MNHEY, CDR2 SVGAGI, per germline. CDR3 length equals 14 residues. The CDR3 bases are TGTGCCAGCAGTTGGAGGGAGTACCACAATGAGCAGTTCTTC. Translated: CASSWREYHNEQFF.

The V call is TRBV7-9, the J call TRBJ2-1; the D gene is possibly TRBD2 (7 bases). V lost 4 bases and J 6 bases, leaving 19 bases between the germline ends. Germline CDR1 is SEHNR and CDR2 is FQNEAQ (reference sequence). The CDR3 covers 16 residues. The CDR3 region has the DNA TGTGCCAGCAGCTCCGGAGGGGGGGTTATCGCCAATGAGCAGTTCTTC. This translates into CASSSGGGVIANEQFF.

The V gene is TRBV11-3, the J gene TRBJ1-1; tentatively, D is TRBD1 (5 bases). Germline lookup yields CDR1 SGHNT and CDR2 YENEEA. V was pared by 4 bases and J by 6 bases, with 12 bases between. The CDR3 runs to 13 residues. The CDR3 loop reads CASSSRGTSEAFF. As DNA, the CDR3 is TGTGCCAGCAGCTCACGGGGGACCTCTGAAGCTTTCTTT.

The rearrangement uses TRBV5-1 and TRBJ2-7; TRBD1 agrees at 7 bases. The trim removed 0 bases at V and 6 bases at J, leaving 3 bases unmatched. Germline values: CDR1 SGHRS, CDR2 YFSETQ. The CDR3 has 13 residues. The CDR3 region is CASSLEQGFEQYF. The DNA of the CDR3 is TGCGCCAGCAGCTTGGAACAGGGGTTCGAGCAGTACTTC.

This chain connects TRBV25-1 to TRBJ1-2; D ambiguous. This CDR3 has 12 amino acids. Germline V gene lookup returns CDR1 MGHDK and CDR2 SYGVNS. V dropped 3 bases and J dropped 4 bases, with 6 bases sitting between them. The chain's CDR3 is CASSDPAYGYTF. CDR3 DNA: TGTGCCAGCAGTGATCCCGCCTATGGCTACACCTTC.

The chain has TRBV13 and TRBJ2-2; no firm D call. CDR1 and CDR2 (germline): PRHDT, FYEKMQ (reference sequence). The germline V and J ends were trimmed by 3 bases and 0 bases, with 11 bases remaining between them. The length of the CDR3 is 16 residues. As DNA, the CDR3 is TGTGCCAGCAGCTTTAGTGGCCACGCGAACACCGGGGAGCTGTTTTTT. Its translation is CASSFSGHANTGELFF.

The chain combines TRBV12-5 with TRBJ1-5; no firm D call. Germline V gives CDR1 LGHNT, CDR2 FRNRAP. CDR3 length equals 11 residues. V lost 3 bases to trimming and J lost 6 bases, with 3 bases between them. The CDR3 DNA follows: TGTGCTAGTGGTTTTGGTCAGCCCCAGCATTTT. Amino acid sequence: CASGFGQPQHF.

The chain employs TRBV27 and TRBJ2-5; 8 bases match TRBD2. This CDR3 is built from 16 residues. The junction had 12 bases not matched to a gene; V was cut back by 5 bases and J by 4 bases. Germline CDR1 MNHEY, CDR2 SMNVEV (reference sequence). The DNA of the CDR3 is TGTGCCAGCAGTGAAATAGCGGGACTAGAGGGAGAGACCCAGTACTTC. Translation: CASSEIAGLEGETQYF.

In DNA, the CDR3 is TGTGCCAGCATCATAACTCAGACTAGCGCGGCTCGGAGTAGCTACGAGCAGTACTTC. Protein product: CASIITQTSAARSSYEQYF. The V call is TRBV21-1, the J call TRBJ2-7; TRBD2 is the table's D call and was not checked against the DNA. TRBV21-1 is labeled a pseudogene. CDR3 length: 19 residues.

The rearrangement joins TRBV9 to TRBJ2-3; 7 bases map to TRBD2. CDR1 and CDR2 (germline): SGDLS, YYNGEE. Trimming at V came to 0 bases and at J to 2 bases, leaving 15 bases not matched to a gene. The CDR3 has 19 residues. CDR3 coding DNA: TGTGCCAGCAGCGTAGCGGCAAACCCGAGCGGGGCCTCCACAGATACGCAGTATTTT. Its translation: CASSVAANPSGASTDTQYF.

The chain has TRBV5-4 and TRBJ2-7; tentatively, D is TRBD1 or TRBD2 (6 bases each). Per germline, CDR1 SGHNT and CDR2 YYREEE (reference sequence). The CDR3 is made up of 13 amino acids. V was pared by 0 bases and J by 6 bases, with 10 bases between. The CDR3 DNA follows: TGTGCCAGCAGCTTGGGCTCGGGGGCCGAGCAGTACTTC. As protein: CASSLGSGAEQYF.

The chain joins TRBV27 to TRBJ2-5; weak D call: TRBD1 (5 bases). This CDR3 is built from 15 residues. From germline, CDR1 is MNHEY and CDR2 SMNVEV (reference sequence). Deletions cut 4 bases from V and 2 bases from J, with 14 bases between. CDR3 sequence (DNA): TGTGCCAGCAGTTCACCCTTAGACAGTCAAGAGACCCAGTACTTC. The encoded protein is CASSSPLDSQETQYF.

CDR3 loop: CAITGQGDHEQYF. DNA for the CDR3: TGTGCCATAACGGGACAGGGTGACCACGAGCAGTACTTC. The chain joins TRBV10-3 to TRBJ2-7; 9 bases are shared with TRBD1. Germline lookup yields CDR1 ENHRY and CDR2 SYGVKD. CDR3 size: 13 residues. The ends lost 9 bases at V and 5 bases at J; junction bases unmatched: 8.

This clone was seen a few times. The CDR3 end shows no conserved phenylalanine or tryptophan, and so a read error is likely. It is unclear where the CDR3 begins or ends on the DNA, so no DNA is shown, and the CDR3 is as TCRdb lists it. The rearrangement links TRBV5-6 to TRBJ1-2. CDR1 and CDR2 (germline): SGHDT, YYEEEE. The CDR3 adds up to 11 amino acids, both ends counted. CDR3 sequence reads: CASSLGLGRDL.

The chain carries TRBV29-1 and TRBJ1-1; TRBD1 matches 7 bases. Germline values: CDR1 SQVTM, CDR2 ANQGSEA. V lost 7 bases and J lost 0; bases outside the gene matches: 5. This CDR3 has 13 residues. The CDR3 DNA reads TGCAGCGGGGGGACAGACCTGAACACTGAAGCTTTCTTT. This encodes CSGGTDLNTEAFF. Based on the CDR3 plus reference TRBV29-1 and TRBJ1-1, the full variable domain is SAVISQKPSRDICQRGTSLTIQCQVDSQVTMMFWYRQQPGQSLTLIATANQGSEATYESGFVIDKFPISRPNLTFSTLTVSNMSPEDSSIYLCSGGTDLNTEAFFGQGTRLTVV.

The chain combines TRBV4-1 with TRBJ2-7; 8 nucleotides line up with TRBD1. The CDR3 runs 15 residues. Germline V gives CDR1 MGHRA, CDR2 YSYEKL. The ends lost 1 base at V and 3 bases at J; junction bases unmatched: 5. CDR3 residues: CASSQAGTGGYEQYF. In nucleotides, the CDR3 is TGCGCCAGCAGCCAAGCCGGGACAGGAGGCTACGAGCAGTACTTC.

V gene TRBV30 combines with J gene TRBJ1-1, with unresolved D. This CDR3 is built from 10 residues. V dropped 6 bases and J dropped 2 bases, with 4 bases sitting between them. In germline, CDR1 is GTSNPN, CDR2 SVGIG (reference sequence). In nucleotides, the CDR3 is TGTGCCTGCTCAAACACTGAAGCTTTCTTT. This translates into CACSNTEAFF.

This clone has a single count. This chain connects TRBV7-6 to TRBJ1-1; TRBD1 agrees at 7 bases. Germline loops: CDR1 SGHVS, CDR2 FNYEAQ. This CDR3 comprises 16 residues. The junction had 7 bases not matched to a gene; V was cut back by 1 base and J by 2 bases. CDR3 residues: CASSLVKTGYNTEAFF. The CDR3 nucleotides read TGTGCCAGCAGCTTAGTGAAGACAGGGTACAACACTGAAGCTTTCTTT.

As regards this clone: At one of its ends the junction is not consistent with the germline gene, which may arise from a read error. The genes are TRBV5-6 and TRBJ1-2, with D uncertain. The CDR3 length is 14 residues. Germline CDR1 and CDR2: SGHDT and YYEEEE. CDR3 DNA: TGTGCAAGCAGCTCCCCATATGTTAACTATGGCTACACCTTC. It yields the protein CASSSPYVNYGYTF.